This TCR beta chain was recorded in a study of blood T cells in healthy people across ages. Notes on the study in general: Researchers deemed the diversity estimates from one million T cells underestimates.

Through a sample-barcoded 5' primer and a J-beta primer mix, a second PCR was run for roughly 7 to 11 cycles. All cDNA molecules were each tagged by a template-switch adaptor with 12 random nucleotides. MiXCR, run by TCRdb on the 5' RACE reads, gives a single entry per CDR3 protein. The top ten hold roughly 19% of the sample, which has fewer than 1 million distinct CDR3 sequences, more than 40% seen once. The CDR3 runs to 14 residues. With 5 bases removed from V and 2 bases from J, the gap between germline ends came to 12 bases. Note on this clonotype: Its antigen is unknown.

The sequence was obtained from a man in his fifties or sixties in good health. The specimen was blood. The gene calls are TRBV12-3 or TRBV12-4 and TRBJ1-2; D possibly corresponds to TRBD1 (5 bases). CDR3 loop: CASSVRGENYGYTF. The CDR3 DNA is TGTGCCAGCAGTGTAAGGGGAGAAAACTATGGCTACACCTTC.